This T cell receptor (beta chain) stems from a study of blood T cell repertoires in COVID-19. The data were produced by immunoSEQ multiplex PCR, yet TCRdb's version contains in-frame clones alone and is incomplete. The sample shows 110,000 or so clones, approximately 85% of them seen only once. The germline gives CDR1 SGHNT, CDR2 YYREEE (reference sequence). V was trimmed by 4 bases and J by 6 bases, leaving 13 bases between them. CDR3 length equals 13 residues. This receptor was obtained from a man aged 45 to 65 with acute or convalescent COVID-19. The chain carries TRBV5-4 and TRBJ2-5, with D possibly matching TRBD1 (6 bases). The specimen sequenced was peripheral blood. CDR3 region: CASSLQGGQTQYF. CDR3 nucleotide sequence: TGTGCCAGCAGCCTACAGGGCGGCCAGACCCAGTACTTC.